This T cell receptor (beta chain) was retrieved from a study of early T cells in non-severe SARS-CoV-2 infection. Germline V CDR1 and CDR2: MNHEY, SVGAGI. With 2 bases removed from V and 5 bases from J, the gap between germline ends came to 7 bases. The CDR3 runs to 12 residues. The protocol attached unique molecular identifiers to individual cDNA molecules. TCRdb re-called the 5' RACE reads with MiXCR, one entry per CDR3 protein. The data contain 25,000 to 35,000 distinct CDR3 sequences, approximately 6% of them singletons. In this sample, this clonotype turned up many times. The chain recombines TRBV6-5 with TRBJ2-7; tentatively, D is TRBD1 (5 bases). The TCR originated in an adult who was a healthcare worker with PCR-confirmed SARS-CoV-2 infection or an uninfected control (not recorded which). The sample comprised whole blood. Here the CDR3 DNA reads TGTGCCAGCAGTTACAGGGGCCACGAGCAGTACTTC. Amino acids: CASSYRGHEQYF.